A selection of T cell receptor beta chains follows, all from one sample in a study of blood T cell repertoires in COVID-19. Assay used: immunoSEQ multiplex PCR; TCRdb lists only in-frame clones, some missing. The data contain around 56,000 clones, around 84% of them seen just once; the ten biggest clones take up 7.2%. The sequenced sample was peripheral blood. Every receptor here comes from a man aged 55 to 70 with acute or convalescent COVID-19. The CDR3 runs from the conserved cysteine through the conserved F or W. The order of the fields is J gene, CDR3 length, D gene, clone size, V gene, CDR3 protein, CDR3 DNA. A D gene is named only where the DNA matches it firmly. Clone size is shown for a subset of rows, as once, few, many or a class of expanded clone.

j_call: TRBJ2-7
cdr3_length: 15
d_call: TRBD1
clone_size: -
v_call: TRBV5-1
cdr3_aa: CASSTGTGLSYEQYF
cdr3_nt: TGCGCCAGCAGCACCGGGACAGGGCTATCCTACGAGCAGTACTTC

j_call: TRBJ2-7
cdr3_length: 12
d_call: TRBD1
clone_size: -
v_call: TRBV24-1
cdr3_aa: CATEGQGYEQYF
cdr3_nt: TGTGCCACCGAAGGACAGGGCTACGAGCAGTACTTC

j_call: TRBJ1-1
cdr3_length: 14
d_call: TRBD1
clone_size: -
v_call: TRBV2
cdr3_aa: CASSVGQGVTEAFF
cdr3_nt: TGTGCCAGCAGTGTGGGACAGGGGGTCACTGAAGCTTTCTTT

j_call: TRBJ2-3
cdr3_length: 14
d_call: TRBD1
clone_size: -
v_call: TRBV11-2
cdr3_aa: CASSLETGTDTQYF
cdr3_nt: TGTGCCAGCAGCTTAGAGACAGGGACAGATACGCAGTATTTT

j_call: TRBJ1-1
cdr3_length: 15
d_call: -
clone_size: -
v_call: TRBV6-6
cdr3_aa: CASSSTKISNTEAFF
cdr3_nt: TGTGCCAGCAGCTCTACGAAGATCTCGAACACTGAAGCTTTCTTT

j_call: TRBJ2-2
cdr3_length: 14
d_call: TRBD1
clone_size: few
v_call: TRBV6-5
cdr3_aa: CASKGQVIAGELFF
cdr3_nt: TGTGCCAGCAAGGGACAGGTCATCGCCGGGGAGCTGTTTTTT

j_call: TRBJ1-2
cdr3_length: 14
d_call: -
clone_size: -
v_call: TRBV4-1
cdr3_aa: CASSYSATGHGYTF
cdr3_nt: TGCGCCAGCAGTTATAGCGCAACAGGGCATGGCTACACCTTC

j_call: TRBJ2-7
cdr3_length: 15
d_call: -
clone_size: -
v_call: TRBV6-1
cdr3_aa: CASSEPGANSYEQYF
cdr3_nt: TGTGCCAGCAGTGAACCAGGGGCTAACTCCTACGAGCAGTACTTC

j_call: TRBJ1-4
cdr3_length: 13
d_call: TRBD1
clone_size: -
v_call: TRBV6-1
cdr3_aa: CASSEIQGDRVDF
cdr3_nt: TGTGCCAGCAGTGAGATACAGGGGGATAGGGTGGATTTT

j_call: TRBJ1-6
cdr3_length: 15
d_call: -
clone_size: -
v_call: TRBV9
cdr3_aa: CASSAREGGYSPLHF
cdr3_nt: TGTGCCAGCAGCGCCCGGGAGGGGGGCTATTCACCCCTCCACTTT

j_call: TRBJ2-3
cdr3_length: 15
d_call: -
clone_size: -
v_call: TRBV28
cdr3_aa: CASSLQGGWTDTQYF
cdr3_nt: TGTGCCAGCAGTCTTCAGGGCGGATGGACAGATACGCAGTATTTT